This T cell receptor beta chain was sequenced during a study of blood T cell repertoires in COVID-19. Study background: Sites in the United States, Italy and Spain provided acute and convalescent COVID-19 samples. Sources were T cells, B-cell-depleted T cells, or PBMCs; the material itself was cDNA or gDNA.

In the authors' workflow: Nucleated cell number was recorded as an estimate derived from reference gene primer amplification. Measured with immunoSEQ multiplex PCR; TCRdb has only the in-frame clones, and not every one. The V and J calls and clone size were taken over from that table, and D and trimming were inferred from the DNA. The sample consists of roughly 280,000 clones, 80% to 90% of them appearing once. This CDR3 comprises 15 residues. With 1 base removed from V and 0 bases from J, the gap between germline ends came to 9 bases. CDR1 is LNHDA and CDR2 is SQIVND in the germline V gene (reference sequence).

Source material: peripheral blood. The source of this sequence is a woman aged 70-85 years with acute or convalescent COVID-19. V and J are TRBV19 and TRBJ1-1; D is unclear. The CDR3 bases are TGTGCCAGTAGTATAGTGGGGAGAGTGAACACTGAAGCTTTCTTT. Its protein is CASSIVGRVNTEAFF.